One sample yielded the 24 T cell receptor beta chains listed below, sequenced in a study of post-analysis software for immune sequencing data. Study-wide findings and caveats: Comparison of patients with controls showed about 5 TRBV segments more frequent in patients, TRBV5-6, TRBV5-1 and TRBV20-1 among them.

Each TCR beta cDNA library carried unique molecular identifiers. TCRdb passed the PCR reads through MiXCR, listing each CDR3 protein once. The sample lists about 500,000 distinct CDR3 sequences; around 40% were seen once. These receptors lack a known antigen. The material sequenced was blood. Every receptor here comes from a girl aged 10 to 17 with multiple sclerosis.

The sample holds one count of this clonotype. The chain carries TRBV7-2 and TRBJ2-3; 8 positions match TRBD2. CDR3 length: 16 residues. The J segment lost 2 bases and the V segment lost 5 bases, leaving 9 bases of the junction unmatched. Germline V lookup: CDR1 SGHTA, CDR2 FQGNSA. The CDR3 loop reads CASSKTSGGNTDTQYF. DNA for the CDR3: TGTGCCAGCAGCAAGACAAGCGGGGGCAACACAGATACGCAGTATTTT.

The rearrangement links TRBV11-2 to TRBJ2-4; the match to TRBD1 covers 11 bases. Trimming took 5 bases from V and 4 from J; bases not matched to a gene: 4. From germline, CDR1 is SGHAT and CDR2 FQNNGV. The CDR3 loop spans 15 amino acids. The DNA for the CDR3 is TGTGCCAGCAGCAGCCGGGACAGGGGGAAAAACATTCAGTACTTC. This codes for CASSSRDRGKNIQYF.

This clonotype was seen a few times. The chain employs TRBV20-1 and TRBJ2-3, with 12 bases fitting TRBD2. The CDR3 runs to 14 residues. V lost 7 bases, J lost 6 bases, and 8 bases stayed unmatched. CDR1 and CDR2 (germline): DFQATT, SNEGSKA (reference sequence). CDR3: CSEAPGTSGDTQYF. Written as DNA, the CDR3 is TGCAGTGAAGCGCCCGGGACTAGCGGGGATACGCAGTATTTT.

This chain links TRBV3-1 with TRBJ1-1; no firm D call. The V and J ends lost 1 base and 5 bases respectively, with 14 bases between them. Germline V gene sequence: CDR1 LGHDT, CDR2 YNNKEL (reference sequence). This CDR3 region has 15 residues. This CDR3 is CASSQASLRVTEAFF. Here the CDR3 DNA reads TGTGCCAGCAGCCAAGCATCCCTCCGAGTAACTGAAGCTTTCTTT.

The chain has TRBV11-2 and TRBJ2-5; 7 bases align to TRBD2. This CDR3 spans 13 amino acids. V trimming: 3 bases; J trimming: 5 bases; junction bases outside the gene matches: 3. Germline V lookup: CDR1 SGHAT, CDR2 FQNNGV. CDR3 nucleotide sequence: TGTGCCAGCAGCTTCGGGGGGACGGAGACCCAGTACTTC. This encodes CASSFGGTETQYF.

The chain carries TRBV5-1 and TRBJ1-4; 9 nucleotides align to TRBD1. The ends lost 4 bases at V and 7 bases at J; junction bases unmatched: 8. The CDR3 has 15 residues. Germline V gene data show CDR1 as SGHRS and CDR2 as YFSETQ. The CDR3 region has the DNA TGCGCCAGCAGCACGGACAGGGGACAGTTTGAAAAACTGTTTTTT. Translation gives CASSTDRGQFEKLFF.

The chain is built from TRBV6-6 and TRBJ1-3, with D maybe TRBD1 (6 bases). This CDR3 spans 15 amino acids. From germline, CDR1 is MNHNY and CDR2 SVGAGI (reference sequence). V lost 4 bases, J lost 1 base, and 11 bases lay in between. In DNA form, the CDR3 reads TGTGCCAGCAGTTCATCAGGGGATTCTGGAAACACCATATATTTT. Translating gives CASSSSGDSGNTIYF.

The J gene is TRBJ2-7, the V gene TRBV14; D assignment may be TRBD1 or TRBD2 (6 bases each). V dropped 1 base and J dropped 5 bases, with 12 bases sitting between them. CDR1 and CDR2 (germline): SGHDN, FVKESK. The CDR3 has 14 residues. CDR3 amino acids: CASSQAPRGDEQYF. In DNA, the CDR3 is TGTGCCAGCAGCCAAGCCCCAAGGGGGGACGAGCAGTACTTC.

This clonotype was detected only a few times. At one of its ends the junction is not consistent with the germline gene, which may arise from a read error. The rearrangement uses TRBV7-9 and TRBJ2-1; D is unclear. The length of the CDR3 is 15 residues. Germline V lookup: CDR1 SEHNR, CDR2 FQNEAQ (reference sequence). CDR3 region: CASSFLRSSYNEQFF. CDR3 nucleotide sequence: TGTGCCAGTAGCTTTCTTCGGAGCTCCTACAATGAGCAGTTCTTC.

The V gene is TRBV5-1, the J gene TRBJ2-3, with D possibly matching TRBD2 (6 bases). The CDR3 runs 15 residues. V was trimmed by 0 bases and J by 6 bases, leaving 14 bases between them. Looked up from germline, CDR1 is SGHRS and CDR2 is YFSETQ. The CDR3 bases are TGCGCCAGCAGCTTGGAGACTAGATCTTGGGATACGCAGTATTTT. It specifies CASSLETRSWDTQYF.

The chain joins TRBV4-3 to TRBJ2-1; tentatively, D is TRBD2 (6 bases). Looked up from germline, CDR1 is LGHNA and CDR2 is YSLEER. This CDR3 is built from 16 residues. Trimming cost V 5 bases and J 8 bases, with 22 bases left between them. This chain's CDR3 is CASSSGLPTPFDEQFF. CDR3 nucleotide sequence: TGCGCCAGCAGCTCGGGACTCCCAACCCCATTCGATGAGCAGTTCTTC.

The chain is built from TRBV5-1 and TRBJ2-7, with 12 nucleotides matching TRBD1. The J call may not be correct, given that the DNA end is closer to TRBJ2-5. This CDR3 comprises 15 residues. Per the germline V gene, CDR1 is SGHRS and CDR2 is YFSETQ. CDR3 sequence (DNA): TGCGCCAGCAGTTTAGGGACAGGGGGCGATCAGACCCAGTACTTC. Amino acid sequence: CASSLGTGGDQTQYF.

The CDR3 protein is CSARDRDRGYYEQYF. For the CDR3, the DNA is TGCAGTGCTAGGGACCGGGACAGGGGTTACTACGAGCAGTACTTC. The chain links TRBV20-1 to TRBJ2-7; 10 nucleotides line up with TRBD1. V lost 3 bases to trimming and J lost 3 bases; unmatched junction nucleotides: 8. CDR3 length equals 15 residues. Germline CDR1 is DFQATT and CDR2 is SNEGSKA (reference sequence).

The chain is built from TRBV7-2 and TRBJ2-2; 9 bases agree with TRBD1. Looked up from germline, CDR1 is SGHTA and CDR2 is FQGNSA. The CDR3 has 15 residues. J gave up 0 bases and V 6 bases, and 2 bases lay outside the gene matches. Written as DNA, the CDR3 is TGTGCCAGCAGAGGGACAGGGACGAACACCGGGGAGCTGTTTTTT. Its protein is CASRGTGTNTGELFF. Full variable domain (missing parts from reference TRBV7-2 and TRBJ2-2): GAGVSQSPSNKVTEKGKDVELRCDPISGHTALYWYRQSLGQGLEFLIYFQGNSAPDKSGLPSDRFSAERTGGSVSTLTIQRTQQEDSAVYLCASRGTGTNTGELFFGEGSRLTVL.

The CDR3 loop is CAGRPRDTVSGANVLTF. The CDR3 DNA sequence: TGTGCCGGCCGTCCTCGGGACACCGTCTCTGGGGCCAACGTCCTGACTTTC. This rearrangement joins TRBV7-9 to TRBJ2-6; D is perhaps TRBD1 (6 bases). V lost 11 bases and J 0 bases, leaving 20 bases between the germline ends. The CDR3 runs 17 residues. Germline V CDR1 and CDR2: SEHNR, FQNEAQ (reference sequence). Variable domain in full (rest from reference TRBV7-9 and TRBJ2-6): DTGVSQNPRHKITKRGQNVTFRCDPISEHNRLYWYRQTLGQGPEFLTYFQNEAQLEKSRLLSDRFSAERPKGSFSTLEIQRTEQGDSAMYLCAGRPRDTVSGANVLTFGAGSRLTVL.

This clonotype was picked up a small number of times. The chain links TRBV27 to TRBJ1-5; D is unresolved. Trimming cost V 8 bases and J 7 bases, with 15 bases left between them. The CDR3 sequence is 13 residues long. The germline gives CDR1 MNHEY, CDR2 SMNVEV (reference sequence). Here the CDR3 DNA reads TGTGCCAGCGGAATAGCCGAAAAGCAGCCCCAGCATTTT. It is translated as CASGIAEKQPQHF.

The rearrangement joins TRBV7-2 to TRBJ2-3; TRBD2 might be the D (6 bases). V lost 2 bases and J 4 bases, leaving 7 bases between the germline ends. The CDR3 has 13 residues. Germline loops: CDR1 SGHTA, CDR2 FQGNSA. The CDR3 loop is CASSLPSADTQYF. For the CDR3, the DNA is TGTGCCAGCAGCTTACCTAGCGCAGATACGCAGTATTTT.

This rearrangement joins TRBV12-3 or TRBV12-4 to TRBJ1-4, with a possible D match to TRBD1 (5 bases). The CDR3 has 13 residues. V lost 3 bases and J lost 11, with 13 bases in between. The CDR3 nucleotides read TGTGCCAGCAGTTTCGGGACTCAAGGGAAACTGTTTTTT. This gives the protein CASSFGTQGKLFF.

This clonotype was picked up a small number of times. The rearrangement links TRBV5-1 to TRBJ2-3; perhaps TRBD1 as D (5 bases). Trimming shortened V by 3 bases and J by 1 base, and 15 bases separated the two germline ends. Looked up from germline, CDR1 is SGHRS and CDR2 is YFSETQ. This CDR3 has 16 amino acids. Here the CDR3 reads CASSSVVPRGTDTQYF. In nucleotides, the CDR3 is TGCGCCAGCAGCTCCGTCGTCCCCAGGGGCACAGATACGCAGTATTTT.

This clonotype was detected only once. The rearrangement uses TRBV20-1 and TRBJ2-1; TRBD2 agrees at 12 bases. The CDR3 length is 14 residues. Germline assignment: CDR1 DFQATT and CDR2 SNEGSKA (reference sequence). V gave up 6 bases and J gave up 8 bases; unmatched junction bases: 8. The CDR3 is CSAETSGSTYEQFF. The DNA of the CDR3 is TGCAGTGCGGAGACTAGCGGGAGTACCTATGAGCAGTTCTTC.

This rearrangement joins TRBV5-1 to TRBJ1-6; unclear D gene. This CDR3 is 16 amino acids long. Germline V gene lookup returns CDR1 SGHRS and CDR2 YFSETQ. Trimming pared 2 bases from V and 9 bases from J, leaving 18 bases between. This chain's CDR3 is CASSLLEPSVGSPLHF. CDR3 DNA sequence: TGCGCCAGCAGCTTACTCGAACCCTCTGTCGGTTCACCCCTCCACTTT.

This clonotype was recorded many times. The gene calls are TRBV7-6 and TRBJ2-5; 9 nucleotides match TRBD1. Looked up from germline, CDR1 is SGHVS and CDR2 is FNYEAQ. The V segment lost 4 bases and the J segment 2 bases; nucleotides outside the gene matches: 8. This CDR3 comprises 16 residues. CDR3 coding DNA: TGTGCCAGCAGCTCCCGGGGGGACAGGGAGCAAGAGACCCAGTACTTC. Amino acid sequence: CASSSRGDREQETQYF. Full variable domain (outside the CDR3, taken from reference TRBV7-6 and TRBJ2-5): GAGVSQSPRYKVTKRGQDVALRCDPISGHVSLYWYRQALGQGPEFLTYFNYEAQQDKSGLPNDRFSAERPEGSISTLTIQRTEQRDSAMYRCASSSRGDREQETQYFGPGTRLLVL.

The chain combines TRBV7-3 with TRBJ2-1; D may match TRBD1 or TRBD2 (5 bases each). V was pared by 5 bases and J by 3 bases, with 14 bases between. This CDR3 comprises 15 residues. CDR1 is SGHTA, CDR2 FQGTGA, per germline. CDR3 amino acids: CASSRTGTDYNEQFF. CDR3 DNA: TGTGCCAGCAGCCGCACCGGGACGGACTACAATGAGCAGTTCTTC.

This clonotype occurred many times. The J gene is TRBJ2-3, the V gene TRBV6-1; 8 bases match TRBD1. The CDR3 is made up of 14 amino acids. Germline assignment: CDR1 MNHNS and CDR2 SASEGT. The J segment lost 1 base and the V segment lost 6 bases, leaving 3 bases of the junction unmatched. CDR3: CASREQGGTDTQYF. For the CDR3, the DNA is TGTGCCAGCAGGGAACAGGGGGGCACAGATACGCAGTATTTT.